This T cell receptor beta chain was documented in a study of blood T cell repertoires in COVID-19. Study-level background: The United States, Italy and Spain supplied acute and convalescent COVID-19 samples. Sources were T cells, B-cell-depleted T cells, or PBMCs; the material itself was cDNA or gDNA.

In the authors' methods: Reference gene primer amplification in the assay estimated nucleated cell counts. TCRdb's table, derived via immunoSEQ multiplex PCR, lists solely in-frame clones and lacks some. V, J and clone size reflect that table, while D and trimming were determined from the DNA. The table records about 87,000 clones, approximately 88% of them present only once. CDR1 is MNHEY and CDR2 is SMNVEV in the germline V gene (reference sequence). J gave up 0 bases and V 1 base, and 6 bases lay outside the gene matches. The CDR3 extends over 20 amino acids. The origin of this receptor is an older man with acute or convalescent COVID-19. Sequencing used peripheral blood. The genes are TRBV27 and TRBJ2-6; 13 bases are shared with TRBD2. The CDR3, as DNA: TGTGCCAGCAGTTTATATTCCCGGACTAGCGGGAGCTCTGGGGCCAACGTCCTGACTTTC. Its protein is CASSLYSRTSGSSGANVLTF.